The clone carrying this T cell receptor beta chain was counted ten times or more. The V end was cut by 6 bases, the J end by 8 bases, with 13 bases between. This CDR3 is built from 12 residues. The sample belongs to a study of T cells in Graves' hyperthyroidism and ophthalmopathy. Amplification of TCR beta CDR3 regions used RNA as the template. The TCR CDR3 was amplified in a first-round RT-PCR using the HTBI primer set. TCRdb reprocessed the multiplex PCR reads with MiXCR, giving one entry per CDR3 protein. The data contain some 380,000 distinct CDR3 sequences, roughly 13% of them seen just once; the ten biggest clones take up around 21%.

V and J are TRBV12-3 or TRBV12-4 and TRBJ1-1, with TRBD1 as a possible D gene (6 bases). This TCR derives from a young man with Graves' hyperthyroidism that later progressed to Graves' ophthalmopathy. The sample comprised blood. Here the CDR3 DNA reads TGTGCCAGCAGGTCGGACAGTTCCGAAGCTTTCTTT. Encoded protein: CASRSDSSEAFF.